This T cell receptor (beta chain) was captured in a study of immune evolution from preneoplasia to lung adenocarcinoma (dated by TCRdb to the early 2020s). For the wider study: No AAH lesions showed HLA loss of heterozygosity, compared with around 7% of AIS, around 14% of MIA and about a third of ADC lesions. The study profiled immune contexture across lung adenocarcinoma precursors and invasive adenocarcinoma using immune gene expression, TCR sequencing and multiplex immunofluorescence. Resected precursor lesions (AAH, AIS, MIA) and invasive adenocarcinomas were compared with paired morphologically normal lung tissue. Sample size was based on specimen availability rather than a prior power calculation. The immune data were integrated with whole exome sequencing and methylation data obtained from the same cohort of nodules. A total of some 55 patients with pulmonary nodules who underwent surgical resection were included in the overall cohort. The TCR sequencing data were obtained from about 47 patients. The study reported that around 100 samples were used for TCR sequencing. POLYSOLVER was used to infer Class I HLA alleles from exome data, and LOHHLA was used to detect allele-specific HLA loss.

The immunoSEQ hsTCRbeta Kit was used to sequence TCR beta CDR3 regions from DNA. The source study handled its data this way. The ImmunoSEQ Analyzer was used to analyse the TCR sequencing data. T cell clonality was calculated on productive rearrangements as 1 minus Pielou's evenness. To measure T cell diversity, the inverse Simpson index was applied to productive templates. T cell density was defined as TCR beta template counts normalized to usable DNA, with usable DNA estimated by amplification and sequencing of housekeeping genes. TCR metrics were compared across histologic stages using two-sided Kruskal-Wallis tests. TCRdb mirrors the immuneACCESS table, restricted to in-frame sequences. Some clones are absent from its copies; in checked studies, under half trace to an unresolved V gene, and the reason for the others is unknown. V and J calls and clone size are those listed in that table; D and trimming were worked out from the DNA. The sample contains around 7,400 clones, around 79% of them found a single time. The ten largest account for around 8.7% of the sample.

On this clone: The antigen it binds to is not known. No base qualities exist here, and no much larger clone lies one base off it.

Resection was performed on patients in Japan or China between about 2013 and 2017. The histologic diagnosis of each case was independently confirmed on H&E slides by two lung cancer pathologists. For nucleic acid extraction, premalignant or tumor cells were enriched by macro-dissection following pathologic assessment. DNA was isolated from FFPE tissue using the AllPrep DNA/RNA FFPE Kit. Overall results and qualifications from the work: Because all patients came from Japan and China, whether the findings apply to Western populations was uncertain. Normal lung showed the highest clonality, whereas later-stage lesions appeared to have higher T cell density and diversity but lower clonality. The highest T cell clonality was observed in KRAS-mutant nodules compared with EGFR-mutant or double wild-type lesions. The findings rested on association rather than direct causation, and larger cohorts with long-term follow-up and longitudinal biopsies were considered necessary. Normal lung had the highest top T cell clone frequencies, which appeared to decline progressively from AAH through AIS, MIA and invasive adenocarcinoma.

The sequenced sample was FFPE minimally invasive lung adenocarcinoma tissue. The sample's cell subset or site, from its label and the paper: micro-invasive lung adenocarcinoma (MIA). The clonotype originates from a person aged 70 to 85 with lung adenocarcinoma.

For the CDR3, the sequence is CASSPGGNGANVLTF. The DNA sequence is as follows: TGTGCCAGCTCCCCAGGGGGCAATGGGGCCAACGTCCTGACTTTC. Recombination linked TRBV28 to TRBJ2-6; TRBD1 fits 8 bases in the junction. The CDR3 measures 15 amino acids from cysteine to phenylalanine. Left in the record is the CDR3 DNA by itself, 45 bases read in frame from the first base. V trim: 8 bases; J trim: 3 bases; unmatched bases: 6. Sequences MDHEN (CDR1) and SYDVKM (CDR2) are obtained from the germline V gene.